This T cell receptor beta chain was identified in a study of blood T cell repertoires in COVID-19. In the study overall: The samples span acute and convalescent COVID-19 from the United States, Italy and Spain.

Data came from immunoSEQ multiplex PCR; TCRdb stores just in-frame clones and leaves some out. The table records 55,000 to 75,000 clones, roughly 80% of them present only once. Germline-derived CDR1 and CDR2 are LNHDA and SQIVND (reference sequence). CDR3 size: 14 residues. The V gene lost 7 bases and the J gene lost 2 bases, with 11 bases spanning the gap. The clonotype originates from a human donor in a cohort sampled during active COVID-19. The sample comprised peripheral blood. This rearrangement joins TRBV19 to TRBJ2-2; D might be TRBD1 (6 bases). This CDR3 is CASTSGHNTGELFF. The CDR3 region has the DNA TGTGCCAGTACCTCGGGACACAACACCGGGGAGCTGTTTTTT.